Listed below are T cell receptor beta chains from one sample, sequenced in a study of T cell responses to AZD1222 COVID-19 vaccine. Measured with immunoSEQ multiplex PCR; TCRdb has only the in-frame clones, and not every one. Of 130,000 or so clones listed, about 86% were seen once; the top ten hold around 3%. Material: peripheral blood, obtained 28 days after the second AZD1222 dose. The receptors were sampled from an adult who received the AZD1222 COVID-19 vaccine. Both conserved end residues are part of each CDR3. Each record gives: clone size, V gene, D gene, J gene, CDR3 protein, CDR3 DNA. D genes are given only for firm matches. Clone size is shown for a subset of rows, as once, few, many or a class of expanded clone.

clone size: .; V gene: TRBV2; D gene: .; J gene: TRBJ1-4; CDR3 protein: CASSDRRSDEKLFF; CDR3 DNA: TGTGCCAGCAGTGATCGTAGGTCGGATGAAAAACTGTTTTTT
clone size: .; V gene: TRBV19; D gene: .; J gene: TRBJ1-6; CDR3 protein: CASSFQGPSPLHF; CDR3 DNA: TGTGCCAGTAGTTTCCAGGGTCCATCACCCCTCCACTTT
clone size: many; V gene: TRBV6-4; D gene: .; J gene: TRBJ2-2; CDR3 protein: CASSSGPGSPTGELFF; CDR3 DNA: TGTGCCAGCAGTAGCGGTCCGGGCAGCCCGACCGGGGAGCTGTTTTTT
clone size: .; V gene: TRBV12-3/TRBV12-4; D gene: TRBD1; J gene: TRBJ1-6; CDR3 protein: CASSWDRISALHF; CDR3 DNA: TGTGCCAGCAGTTGGGACAGGATCTCGGCCCTCCACTTT
clone size: .; V gene: TRBV5-1; D gene: .; J gene: TRBJ1-1; CDR3 protein: CASSLRGNTEAFF; CDR3 DNA: TGCGCCAGCAGCCTCCGGGGGAACACTGAAGCTTTCTTT
clone size: .; V gene: TRBV5-1; D gene: .; J gene: TRBJ1-6; CDR3 protein: CASSNRQYNSPLHF; CDR3 DNA: TGCGCCAGCAGCAACCGACAATATAATTCACCCCTCCACTTT
clone size: .; V gene: TRBV18; D gene: TRBD1; J gene: TRBJ1-2; CDR3 protein: CASSPLGTGGFANYGYTF; CDR3 DNA: TGTGCCAGCTCACCGCTAGGGACAGGGGGCTTTGCTAACTATGGCTACACCTTC
clone size: .; V gene: TRBV9; D gene: .; J gene: TRBJ2-7; CDR3 protein: CASSAPGTSYEQYF; CDR3 DNA: TGTGCCAGCAGCGCGCCGGGGACCTCCTACGAGCAGTACTTC
clone size: .; V gene: TRBV4-1; D gene: TRBD1; J gene: TRBJ1-4; CDR3 protein: CASSQDRETGGKKLFF; CDR3 DNA: TGCGCCAGCAGCCAAGATAGGGAGACAGGGGGGAAAAAACTGTTTTTT
clone size: once; V gene: TRBV5-4; D gene: .; J gene: TRBJ2-3; CDR3 protein: CASSLDGGTQYF; CDR3 DNA: TGTGCCAGCAGCTTGGACGGGGGTACGCAGTATTTT
clone size: .; V gene: TRBV7-2; D gene: .; J gene: TRBJ2-3; CDR3 protein: CASTSGLQSTDTQYF; CDR3 DNA: TGTGCCAGCACCTCGGGGCTCCAAAGCACAGATACGCAGTATTTT
clone size: few; V gene: TRBV28; D gene: .; J gene: TRBJ2-7; CDR3 protein: CASSPPRYEQYF; CDR3 DNA: TGTGCCAGCAGTCCGCCCAGGTACGAGCAGTACTTC
clone size: .; V gene: TRBV9; D gene: .; J gene: TRBJ2-2; CDR3 protein: CASSVGLRLSGELFF; CDR3 DNA: TGTGCCAGCAGCGTCGGGCTCCGCTTGTCCGGGGAGCTGTTTTTT
clone size: .; V gene: TRBV28; D gene: TRBD1; J gene: TRBJ1-2; CDR3 protein: CASRVTGGSYGYTF; CDR3 DNA: TGTGCCAGCAGGGTTACAGGGGGCAGCTATGGCTACACCTTC